This TCR beta chain was sequenced in a study of shared clonotypes between healthy human individuals. CDR3 length: 17 amino acids. Germline assignment: CDR1 LNHDA and CDR2 SQIVND (reference sequence). V was pared by 2 bases and J by 2 bases, with 6 bases of the junction left unmatched. Study findings and constraints: Naive subsets generally exceeded memory subsets in estimated richness.

Sequencing used immunoSEQ multiplex PCR; TCRdb keeps in-frame clones, though not all of them. The profile covers 630,000 or so clones, with roughly 98% appearing a single time and approximately 0.33% taken by the ten largest. Worth noting for this clone: Its antigen is not identified.

As defined, naive CD8 cells were CD45RO-negative and positively selected for CCR7, with terminally differentiated effector memory CD45RA+ cells excluded. Sequenced sample: naive CD8+ T cells sorted from blood. V and J are TRBV19 and TRBJ1-5; 10 nucleotides line up with TRBD1. The receptor comes from a man younger than 45 in good health. The CDR3 is CASSIILGQGGNQPQHF. In nucleotides, the CDR3 is TGTGCCAGTAGTATAATCCTAGGACAGGGGGGCAATCAGCCCCAGCATTTT.